The 9 T cell receptor beta chains below come from one sample, sequenced in a study of T cell responses to AZD1222 COVID-19 vaccine. Profiling relied on immunoSEQ multiplex PCR, and the TCRdb table lists in-frame clones only, not all of them. The sample includes roughly 150,000 clones, 88% seen only once; the top ten take more than 2%. The sequenced sample was peripheral blood, obtained on day 0 of AZD1222 vaccination. These receptors originate from an adult in good health.

The chain employs TRBV18 and TRBJ1-5; D not resolved. From germline, CDR1 is KGHSH and CDR2 LQKENI. This CDR3 comprises 14 residues. The V and J ends lost 3 bases and 6 bases respectively, with 12 bases between them. CDR3 coding DNA: TGTGCCAGCTCACCGACTGTCATAGGTCAGCCCCAGCATTTT. Its protein product is CASSPTVIGQPQHF.

The chain couples TRBV7-8 to TRBJ2-7, with TRBD2 identical over 13 bases. Germline CDR1 reads SGHVS; CDR2 reads FQNEAQ. J was trimmed by 3 bases and V by 8 bases; bases with no gene match: 1. The CDR3 is 13 amino acids. CDR3 amino acids: CASRTSGSYEQYF. CDR3 in DNA: TGTGCCAGCCGGACTAGCGGGAGCTACGAGCAGTACTTC.

V is TRBV19 and J is TRBJ2-7, with a tentative D call TRBD1 (6 bases). This CDR3 region has 13 residues. Germline CDR1 and CDR2: LNHDA and SQIVND (reference sequence). V lost 7 bases to trimming and J lost 4 bases, with 14 bases between them. DNA for the CDR3: TGTGCCAGTAATACAGGGTTTGAATACGAGCAGTACTTC. It yields the protein CASNTGFEYEQYF.

The chain is built from TRBV12-5 and TRBJ1-1; D is perhaps TRBD1 (6 bases). Trimming cost V 5 bases and J 3 bases, with 13 bases left between them. The CDR3 extends over 14 amino acids. Germline V gene lookup returns CDR1 LGHNT and CDR2 FRNRAP. CDR3 region: CASGRGIGYTEAFF. Written as DNA, the CDR3 is TGTGCTAGTGGTAGGGGGATTGGGTACACTGAAGCTTTCTTT.

This chain joins TRBV7-8 and TRBJ2-7; D perhaps matches TRBD2 (6 bases). Trimming removed 5 bases at V and 0 bases at J, with 11 bases between. The CDR3 runs to 14 residues. Germline V gives CDR1 SGHVS, CDR2 FQNEAQ. The CDR3 region has the DNA TGTGCCAGCAGCCCCCTAGCGCACTCCTACGAGCAGTACTTC. This encodes CASSPLAHSYEQYF. Based on the CDR3 plus reference TRBV7-8 and TRBJ2-7, the full variable domain is GAGVSQSPRYKVAKRGQDVALRCDPISGHVSLFWYQQALGQGPEFLTYFQNEAQLDKSGLPSDRFFAERPEGSVSTLKIQRTQQEDSAVYLCASSPLAHSYEQYFGPGTRLTVT.

The chain carries TRBV9 and TRBJ2-7; no clear D gene. CDR1 is SGDLS and CDR2 is YYNGEE in the germline V gene. Trimming left V 0 bases short and J 5 bases short, with 12 bases between. The CDR3 has 14 amino acids. CDR3 protein: CASSVDPQFHEQYF. CDR3 nucleotide sequence: TGTGCCAGCAGCGTAGACCCGCAGTTCCACGAGCAGTACTTC.

The rearrangement joins TRBV6-2 or TRBV6-3 to TRBJ1-5; TRBD1 aligns across 9 bases. Looked up from germline, CDR1 is MNHEY and CDR2 is SVGEGT. The ends lost 0 bases at V and 2 bases at J; junction bases unmatched: 14. The CDR3 extends over 20 amino acids. CDR3: CASSYSRTGASIGGNQPQHF. In DNA, the CDR3 is TGTGCCAGCAGTTACTCAAGGACAGGGGCTTCTATAGGTGGCAATCAGCCCCAGCATTTT.

The chain employs TRBV6-5 and TRBJ1-2; D ambiguous. The CDR3 contains 13 residues. V lost 2 bases and J 6 bases, leaving 10 bases between the germline ends. The germline V gene has CDR1 MNHEY and CDR2 SVGAGI. The DNA of the CDR3 is TGTGCCAGCAGTTACAACCCCCGGGATGGCTACACCTTC. Translating gives CASSYNPRDGYTF.

The CDR3 is CAIGTTGFAYTF. The CDR3 DNA sequence: TGTGCCATCGGGACGACAGGGTTTGCCTACACCTTC. The J gene is TRBJ1-2, the V gene TRBV10-3; 7 nucleotides match TRBD1. In germline, CDR1 is ENHRY, CDR2 SYGVKD. There are 12 residues in the CDR3. The junction had 10 bases not matched to a gene; V was cut back by 8 bases and J by 10 bases.